This T cell receptor (beta chain) was recorded in a study of shared clonotypes between healthy human individuals. Sequencing used immunoSEQ multiplex PCR; TCRdb keeps in-frame clones, though not all of them. The table lists around 2,100,000 clones, roughly 95% of them singletons. Trimming took 6 bases from V and 1 from J; bases not matched to a gene: 6. The CDR3 is made up of 15 amino acids. Looked up from germline, CDR1 is MNHEY and CDR2 is SMNVEV (reference sequence). Naive CD8 populations comprised CD45RO-negative cells positively selected for CCR7, excluding terminally differentiated effector memory CD45RA+ cells.

The specimen was naive CD8+ T cells sorted from blood. The receptor's source is a man aged 18 to 29 in good health. This rearrangement joins TRBV27 to TRBJ1-5; 7 bases map to TRBD1. CDR3 coding DNA: TGTGCCAGCAGATCCCAGGGGGGGAGCAATCAGCCCCAGCATTTT. Encoded protein: CASRSQGGSNQPQHF.